The 10 T cell receptor beta chains below were found in one sample sequenced in a study of blood T cell repertoires in COVID-19. Generated by immunoSEQ multiplex PCR, the TCRdb table keeps only in-frame clones and is missing some. The repertoire holds around 290,000 clones, approximately 89% seen once, with roughly 2.3% in the top ten. Sequenced input: peripheral blood. These receptors all come from a woman in her thirties with COVID-19, enrolled during active disease.

CDR3 bases: TGTGCCTGGAACAGGGGGTTTGACACTGAAGCTTTCTTT. It translates to CAWNRGFDTEAFF. V usage is TRBV30 and J usage is TRBJ1-1; 8 bases map to TRBD1. The V and J ends lost 4 bases and 3 bases, in that order; junction bases with no gene match: 4. Germline lookup yields CDR1 GTSNPN and CDR2 SVGIG (reference sequence). This CDR3 contains 13 residues.

The chain combines TRBV9 with TRBJ2-1; unclear D gene. Deletions cut 0 bases from V and 2 bases from J, with 9 bases between. The CDR3 is made up of 15 amino acids. Germline V gene sequence: CDR1 SGDLS, CDR2 YYNGEE. Here the CDR3 reads CASSVEAPPYNEQFF. The CDR3 nucleotides read TGTGCCAGCAGCGTAGAAGCGCCCCCCTACAATGAGCAGTTCTTC.

V usage is TRBV9 and J usage is TRBJ2-7; a possible D gene is TRBD2 (6 bases). Germline loops: CDR1 SGDLS, CDR2 YYNGEE. CDR3 size: 14 residues. The V gene lost 4 bases and the J gene lost 3 bases, with 14 bases spanning the gap. DNA for the CDR3: TGTGCCAGCAGCCTCGACGCCGGGGGCTACGAGCAGTACTTC. This gives the protein CASSLDAGGYEQYF.

This chain uses TRBV7-3 with TRBJ2-2; TRBD1 is a possible D gene (6 bases). V gave up 5 bases and J gave up 0 bases, with 13 bases separating them. Germline values: CDR1 SGHTA, CDR2 FQGTGA. The CDR3 consists of 16 residues. The CDR3 sequence is CASSPGGQPNTGELFF. As DNA, the CDR3 is TGTGCCAGCAGCCCCGGCGGACAGCCGAACACCGGGGAGCTGTTTTTT.

J is TRBJ2-1 and V is TRBV7-7; 7 nucleotides match TRBD2. V trimming: 1 base; J trimming: 5 bases; junction bases outside the gene matches: 5. CDR1 and CDR2 from the germline V gene are SSHAT and FNYEAQ (reference sequence). The CDR3 covers 15 residues. The chain's CDR3 is CASSLGSGSNNEQFF. The CDR3 DNA reads as TGTGCCAGCAGCTTAGGTAGCGGGTCCAACAATGAGCAGTTCTTC.

This chain links TRBV12-3 or TRBV12-4 with TRBJ1-1; D gene uncertain. The CDR3 contains 13 residues. With 0 bases removed from V and 4 bases from J, the gap between germline ends came to 6 bases. The CDR3 loop reads CASSLAEATEAFF. Written as DNA, the CDR3 is TGTGCCAGCAGTTTAGCAGAGGCCACTGAAGCTTTCTTT.

The genes are TRBV5-1 and TRBJ1-4; TRBD1 agrees at 8 bases. The CDR3 spans 15 residues. Germline assignment: CDR1 SGHRS and CDR2 YFSETQ. After removal of 2 bases from V and 2 bases from J, the junction contained 2 bases not matched to a gene. This CDR3 reads CASSLSGGTNEKLFF. The CDR3 DNA reads as TGCGCCAGCAGCTTATCAGGGGGCACTAATGAAAAACTGTTTTTT.

The V call is TRBV5-1, the J call TRBJ2-7, with D tentatively TRBD2 (7 bases). CDR3 length: 15 residues. Trimming stripped 4 bases from V and 3 bases from J, with 17 bases between. CDR1 SGHRS and CDR2 YFSETQ come from the germline V gene. The CDR3 nucleotides are TGCGCCAGCAGCCCCCTACAGGGAGGGGACTACGAGCAGTACTTC. This sequence encodes CASSPLQGGDYEQYF.

The chain employs TRBV19 and TRBJ2-3; 7 nucleotides line up with TRBD2. V lost 5 bases, J lost 0 bases, and 5 bases stayed unmatched. Germline assignment: CDR1 LNHDA and CDR2 SQIVND (reference sequence). This CDR3 is 15 amino acids long. The CDR3 DNA follows: TGTGCCAGTAGTCCGAGCGGGGTAAGCACAGATACGCAGTATTTT. Translation: CASSPSGVSTDTQYF.

CDR3 sequence: CASGSGQGKGEKLFF. The DNA of the CDR3 is TGTGCCAGCGGATCGGGACAGGGGAAAGGGGAAAAACTGTTTTTT. The J gene is TRBJ1-4, the V gene TRBV27; TRBD1 matches 10 bases. CDR3 length equals 15 residues. V shed 8 bases and J 8 bases; nucleotides not matched to a gene: 11. Per germline, CDR1 MNHEY and CDR2 SMNVEV (reference sequence).